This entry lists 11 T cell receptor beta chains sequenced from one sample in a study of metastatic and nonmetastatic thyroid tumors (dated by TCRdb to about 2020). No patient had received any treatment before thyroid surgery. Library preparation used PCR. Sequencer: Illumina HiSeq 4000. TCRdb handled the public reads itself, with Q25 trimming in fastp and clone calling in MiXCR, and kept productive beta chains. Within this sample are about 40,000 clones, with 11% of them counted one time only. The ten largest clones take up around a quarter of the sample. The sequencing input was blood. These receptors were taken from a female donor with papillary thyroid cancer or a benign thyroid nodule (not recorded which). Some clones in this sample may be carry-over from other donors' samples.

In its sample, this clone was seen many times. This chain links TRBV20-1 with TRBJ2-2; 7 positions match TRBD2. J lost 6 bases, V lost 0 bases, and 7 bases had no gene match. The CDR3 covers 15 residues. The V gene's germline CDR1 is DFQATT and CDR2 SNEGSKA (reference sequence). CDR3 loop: CSARELGGPPGELFF. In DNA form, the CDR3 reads TGCAGTGCTAGAGAATTGGGAGGGCCTCCCGGGGAGCTGTTTTTT.

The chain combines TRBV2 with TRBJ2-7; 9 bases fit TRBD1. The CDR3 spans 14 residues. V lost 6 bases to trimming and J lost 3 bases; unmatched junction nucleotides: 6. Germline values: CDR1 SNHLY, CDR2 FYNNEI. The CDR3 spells CASSGVGQGYEQYF. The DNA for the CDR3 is TGTGCCAGCAGCGGGGTGGGACAGGGCTACGAGCAGTACTTC.

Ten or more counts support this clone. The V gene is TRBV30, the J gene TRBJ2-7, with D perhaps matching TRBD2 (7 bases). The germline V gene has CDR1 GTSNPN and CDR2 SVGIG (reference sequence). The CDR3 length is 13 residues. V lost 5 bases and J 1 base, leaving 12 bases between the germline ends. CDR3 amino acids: CAWLRGGSYEQYF. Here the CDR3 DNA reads TGTGCCTGGTTAAGGGGGGGATCCTACGAGCAGTACTTC.

Here the CDR3 DNA reads TGCGCCAGCAGCTTGAACGTAGCGGCATACACCGGGGAGCTGTTTTTT. This gives the protein CASSLNVAAYTGELFF. This rearrangement joins TRBV5-1 to TRBJ2-2; D is perhaps TRBD2 (6 bases). With 1 base removed from V and 3 bases from J, the gap between germline ends came to 13 bases. Germline values: CDR1 SGHRS, CDR2 YFSETQ. The CDR3 covers 16 residues.

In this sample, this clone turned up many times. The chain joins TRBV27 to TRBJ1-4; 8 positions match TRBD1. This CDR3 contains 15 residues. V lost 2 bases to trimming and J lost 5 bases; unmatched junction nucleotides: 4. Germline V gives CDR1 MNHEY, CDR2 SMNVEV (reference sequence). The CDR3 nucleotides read TGTGCCAGCAGTTTAATCCGACAGGGGAATGAAAAACTGTTTTTT. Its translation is CASSLIRQGNEKLFF.

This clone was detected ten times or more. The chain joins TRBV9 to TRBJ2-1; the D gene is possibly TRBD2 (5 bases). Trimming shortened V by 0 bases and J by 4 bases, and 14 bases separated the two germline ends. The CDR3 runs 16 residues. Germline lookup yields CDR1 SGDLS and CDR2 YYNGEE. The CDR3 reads CASSVGTRGNYNEQFF. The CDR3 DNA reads TGTGCCAGCAGCGTAGGCACTCGGGGAAATTACAATGAGCAGTTCTTC.

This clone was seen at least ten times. The CDR3 bases are TGTGCCACCAGTGATTTTACGACTAGCGGGAGATCGAATGAGCAGTTCTTC. Translation gives CATSDFTTSGRSNEQFF. The V and J genes are TRBV24-1 and TRBJ2-1; 12 positions match TRBD2. The V and J ends lost 1 base and 7 bases, in that order; junction bases with no gene match: 7. CDR1 and CDR2 (germline): KGHDR, SFDVKD. The CDR3 has 17 amino acids.

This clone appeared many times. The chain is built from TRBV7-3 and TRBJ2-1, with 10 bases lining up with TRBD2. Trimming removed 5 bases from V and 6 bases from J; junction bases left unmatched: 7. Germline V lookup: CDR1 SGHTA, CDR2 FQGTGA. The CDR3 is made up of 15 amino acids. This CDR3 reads CASSPAGGGSNEQFF. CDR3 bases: TGTGCCAGCAGCCCAGCGGGAGGGGGAAGCAATGAGCAGTTCTTC.

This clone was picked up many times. CDR3 region: CASSATIASVYEQYF. The CDR3, as DNA: TGTGCCAGCAGTGCGACTATAGCAAGCGTCTACGAGCAGTACTTC. The V and J genes are TRBV6-1 and TRBJ2-7, with D possibly being TRBD2 (5 bases). This CDR3 region has 15 residues. The V end was cut by 4 bases, the J end by 3 bases, with 16 bases between. The germline CDR1 and CDR2 sequences are MNHNS and SASEGT.

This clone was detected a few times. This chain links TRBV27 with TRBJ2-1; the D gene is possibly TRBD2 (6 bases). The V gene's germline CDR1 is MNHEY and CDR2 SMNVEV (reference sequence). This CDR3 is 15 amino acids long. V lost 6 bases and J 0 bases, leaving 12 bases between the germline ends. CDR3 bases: TGTGCCAGCAGGGGCGGGACGAGCTCCTACAATGAGCAGTTCTTC. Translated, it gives CASRGGTSSYNEQFF.

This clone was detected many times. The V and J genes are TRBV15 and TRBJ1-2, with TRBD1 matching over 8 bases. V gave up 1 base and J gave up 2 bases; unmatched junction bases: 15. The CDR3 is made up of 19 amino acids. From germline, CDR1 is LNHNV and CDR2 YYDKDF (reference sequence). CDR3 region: CATSRARTPAGGFNYGYTF. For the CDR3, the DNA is TGTGCCACCAGCAGAGCCCGGACACCAGCAGGGGGCTTCAACTATGGCTACACCTTC.